A few counts support the clone carrying this T cell receptor beta chain. Its antigen remains unidentified. Other DNA sequences from this sample encode an identical CDR3 as well. The record originates from a study of radiotherapy plus CTLA-4 blockade in lung cancer. The study's findings and limits: Expansion of tumor-derived TCR clones was observed in blood after radiotherapy plus ipilimumab.

The V gene's germline CDR1 is SQVTM and CDR2 ANQGSEA. The V end lost 6 bases, the J end lost 5 bases, and 16 bases lay between the germline ends. The CDR3 spans 13 residues. Chemo-refractory metastatic non-small-cell lung cancer patients received focal radiation with ipilimumab CTLA-4 blockade. Clones were read by immunoSEQ multiplex PCR, and TCRdb kept only the in-frame ones, dropping some. In the table there are approximately 81,000 clones, 60% to 85% of which are singletons. The specimen comprised peripheral blood, sampled from a patient treated with radiotherapy plus ipilimumab. The V gene is TRBV29-1, the J gene TRBJ1-1, with TRBD1 as a possible D gene (5 bases). The clonotype originates from a human donor with non-small cell lung cancer who had a partial response to radiotherapy plus ipilimumab. Some clones in this sample may be carry-over from other donors' samples. CDR3 bases: TGCAGCGTCGGACAAGGAGGGGTAACTGAAGCTTTCTTT. Protein sequence: CSVGQGGVTEAFF.